What follows are 32 T cell receptor beta chains derived from one specimen sequenced in a study of OX40 agonist ivuxolimab in advanced cancers. Repertoires were generated with immunoSEQ multiplex PCR, while TCRdb's copy carries only in-frame clones and drops some. The sample holds about 64,000 clones, about 91% seen once. Sequenced material: CD4+ or CD8+ T cells sorted from blood, taken in a trial of the OX40 agonist ivuxolimab. These receptor sequences come from an adult with an advanced solid tumor such as melanoma, head and neck, liver or kidney cancer.

The rearrangement links TRBV13 to TRBJ2-2, with 7 nucleotides matching TRBD2. The CDR3 has 15 residues. V trimming: 5 bases; J trimming: 7 bases; junction bases outside the gene matches: 10. Germline CDR1 and CDR2: PRHDT and FYEKMQ (reference sequence). The CDR3 DNA sequence: TGTGCCAGCAGCACTCAAGGGCGGGAGTTCGGGGAGCTGTTTTTT. Amino acid sequence: CASSTQGREFGELFF.

As concerns this clone: In the same sample, other DNA sequences code for this CDR3. This chain connects TRBV6-1 to TRBJ2-7; 7 nucleotides match TRBD2. J lost 3 bases, V lost 3 bases, and 8 bases had no gene match. Germline loops: CDR1 MNHNS, CDR2 SASEGT. This CDR3 has 15 amino acids. CDR3 in DNA: TGTGCCAGCAGTGAGGATGGCGGGAGTTACTACGAGCAGTACTTC. It encodes CASSEDGGSYYEQYF.

The V and J genes are TRBV20-1 and TRBJ1-2; no definite D call. The ends were cut back, 3 bases at V and 5 bases at J, with 4 bases in the middle. This CDR3 is built from 10 residues. Germline assignment: CDR1 DFQATT and CDR2 SNEGSKA (reference sequence). The CDR3 DNA sequence: TGCAGTGCTAGGGAGTATGGCTACACCTTC. Residues: CSAREYGYTF.

The J gene is TRBJ2-1, the V gene TRBV4-1, with TRBD2 identical over 8 bases. J gave up 1 base and V 0 bases, and 2 bases lay outside the gene matches. Germline CDR1 and CDR2: MGHRA and YSYEKL. The CDR3 contains 16 residues. The CDR3 protein is CASSQDTGGSYNEQFF. The CDR3 DNA follows: TGCGCCAGCAGCCAAGATACGGGAGGGTCCTACAATGAGCAGTTCTTC.

This sequence joins TRBV7-3 and TRBJ2-5; 9 bases are shared with TRBD1. The CDR3 covers 15 residues. Germline V CDR1 and CDR2: SGHTA, FQGTGA. Trimming removed 5 bases from V and 5 bases from J; junction bases left unmatched: 9. The CDR3 protein is CASSQTGTGSETQYF. For the CDR3, the DNA is TGTGCCAGCAGCCAAACCGGGACAGGGAGCGAGACCCAGTACTTC.

This clone is a singleton in its sample. The rearrangement uses TRBV28 and TRBJ2-5; unclear D gene. CDR1 is MDHEN, CDR2 SYDVKM, per germline. Trimming cost V 6 bases and J 5 bases, with 10 bases left between them. The CDR3 is 12 residues long. As DNA, the CDR3 is TGTGCCAGCAGGGCCATGATGGAGACCCAGTACTTC. Protein product: CASRAMMETQYF. Drawing the rest from reference TRBV28 and TRBJ2-5, the complete variable domain is DVKVTQSSRYLVKRTGEKVFLECVQDMDHENMFWYRQDPGLGLRLIYFSYDVKMKEKGDIPEGYSVSREKKERFSLILESASTNQTSMYLCASRAMMETQYFGPGTRLLVL.

The chain carries TRBV23-1 and TRBJ2-5, with 7 positions matching TRBD2. TRBV23-1 belongs to the ORF category, with a function that is uncertain. The CDR3 has 16 residues. The junction had 8 bases not matched to a gene; V was cut back by 0 bases and J by 4 bases. CDR3 nucleotides: TGCGCCAGCAGTCAATCGTTCGGGGGGTGGGGAGAGACCCAGTACTTC. Its translation is CASSQSFGGWGETQYF.

V is TRBV4-2 and J is TRBJ1-2, with TRBD1 as a possible D gene (6 bases). CDR3 size: 14 residues. The ends were cut back, 5 bases at V and 7 bases at J, with 17 bases in the middle. In germline, CDR1 is LGHNA, CDR2 YNFKEQ. The CDR3 DNA is TGTGCCAGCAGCGAACAAACAGGGAGGAGTGGCTACACCTTC. Encoded protein: CASSEQTGRSGYTF.

The chain is built from TRBV7-2 and TRBJ2-7; D may be TRBD2 (5 bases). V dropped 3 bases and J dropped 3 bases, with 15 bases sitting between them. The CDR3 contains 15 residues. Germline loops: CDR1 SGHTA, CDR2 FQGNSA. The CDR3 loop is CASSLTLERYYEQYF. The CDR3 nucleotides read TGTGCCAGCAGCTTGACCCTCGAGCGGTACTACGAGCAGTACTTC. Full variable domain (remainder filled in from reference TRBV7-2 and TRBJ2-7): GAGVSQSPSNKVTEKGKDVELRCDPISGHTALYWYRQSLGQGLEFLIYFQGNSAPDKSGLPSDRFSAERTGGSVSTLTIQRTQQEDSAVYLCASSLTLERYYEQYFGPGTRLTVT.

The chain uses TRBV7-9 and TRBJ2-5; D gene ambiguous. CDR1 and CDR2 (germline): SEHNR, FQNEAQ (reference sequence). Trimming left V 0 bases short and J 2 bases short, with 13 bases between. The CDR3 has 16 residues. The CDR3 DNA reads as TGTGCCAGCAGCTTAGCGCTAAGTACGGTGCAAGAGACCCAGTACTTC. Its protein product is CASSLALSTVQETQYF.

The chain joins TRBV6-5 to TRBJ2-3, with D hard to call. The CDR3 runs 11 residues. The V end lost 8 bases, the J end lost 3 bases, and 6 bases lay between the germline ends. Germline V gene data show CDR1 as MNHEY and CDR2 as SVGAGI. CDR3 in amino acids: CASAGTDTQYF. CDR3 coding DNA: TGTGCCAGCGCCGGGACAGATACGCAGTATTTT.

The J gene is TRBJ1-1, the V gene TRBV5-1; D is undetermined. Germline V gives CDR1 SGHRS, CDR2 YFSETQ. Between the trimmed V and J ends, which lost 4 bases and 3 bases, there was a span of 13 bases. The CDR3 is 14 residues long. DNA for the CDR3: TGCGCCAGCAGCAGAGGGTGGCTTGACACTGAAGCTTTCTTT. Its translation is CASSRGWLDTEAFF.

V is TRBV6-4 and J is TRBJ2-1; D perhaps matches TRBD2 (7 bases). V was pared by 6 bases and J by 5 bases, with 17 bases between. Per the germline V gene, CDR1 is MRHNA and CDR2 is SNTAGT. There are 15 residues in the CDR3. The chain's CDR3 is CASSLGAGVHNEQFF. The CDR3 nucleotides are TGTGCCAGCAGCTTGGGGGCGGGAGTTCACAATGAGCAGTTCTTC.

This chain uses TRBV28 with TRBJ1-2, with 8 bases lining up with TRBD1. Germline-derived CDR1 and CDR2 are MDHEN and SYDVKM. The CDR3 extends over 17 amino acids. V gave up 1 base and J gave up 6 bases; unmatched junction bases: 13. In DNA form, the CDR3 reads TGTGCCAGCAGTTTATATAGGGGGACAGGCTTGGCTGATGGCTACACCTTC. Its translation is CASSLYRGTGLADGYTF.

This chain uses TRBV2 with TRBJ2-1; 7 bases are a match to TRBD1. Germline trimming cut 6 bases from V and 2 bases from J; bases unmatched to any gene: 4. The germline V gene has CDR1 SNHLY and CDR2 FYNNEI. There are 14 residues in the CDR3. CDR3 coding DNA: TGTGCCAGCAGACAGGGGTTAACCTACAATGAGCAGTTCTTC. This sequence encodes CASRQGLTYNEQFF.

The V call is TRBV10-3, the J call TRBJ2-7; 10 bases are shared with TRBD1. CDR3 length equals 13 residues. V gave up 5 bases and J gave up 7 bases; unmatched junction bases: 5. The germline gives CDR1 ENHRY, CDR2 SYGVKD. CDR3 in DNA: TGTGCCATCAGTCGGGACAGGGGAGCAGAGCAGTACTTC. Protein sequence: CAISRDRGAEQYF.

The V gene is TRBV19, the J gene TRBJ1-4; D is uncertain. V was shortened by 3 bases and J by 2 bases, with 16 bases between the two germline ends. Germline V gives CDR1 LNHDA, CDR2 SQIVND (reference sequence). CDR3 length: 17 amino acids. CDR3 DNA: TGTGCCAGTAGTATTGAAGCCACCTCCATGACTAATGAAAAACTGTTTTTT. This translates into CASSIEATSMTNEKLFF.

This clone has a handful of counts. This chain uses TRBV18 with TRBJ1-1; D uncertain. The CDR3 has 14 amino acids. Germline-derived CDR1 and CDR2 are KGHSH and LQKENI. V was shortened by 4 bases and J by 0 bases, with 9 bases between the two germline ends. For the CDR3, the DNA is TGTGCCAGCTCACAGAACACAGTGAACACTGAAGCTTTCTTT. Translating it yields CASSQNTVNTEAFF.

V usage is TRBV28 and J usage is TRBJ2-5, with D hard to call. This CDR3 has 14 residues. From germline, CDR1 is MDHEN and CDR2 SYDVKM. V shed 2 bases and J shed 5 bases, with 12 bases lying between them. DNA for the CDR3: TGTGCCAGCAGTTTACTGGCGTCCCGTGAGACCCAGTACTTC. Amino acid sequence: CASSLLASRETQYF.

V and J are TRBV29-1 and TRBJ1-1; TRBD1 aligns across 9 bases. Losses at the gene ends were 1 base for V and 5 bases for J; bases not matched to a gene: 8. The CDR3 has 15 residues. Germline CDR1 reads SQVTM; CDR2 reads ANQGSEA. The DNA for the CDR3 is TGCAGCGTTGAAGCCACGGACAGGGGTTGGACTGAAGCTTTCTTT. This gives the protein CSVEATDRGWTEAFF.

This clone was detected only once. The gene calls are TRBV11-2 and TRBJ2-7, with a weak D call TRBD1 (5 bases). From germline, CDR1 is SGHAT and CDR2 FQNNGV. V was clipped by 1 base and J by 3 bases, with 16 bases between them. The CDR3 consists of 16 residues. DNA for the CDR3: TGTGCCAGCAGCTTAGTTTTCGACAGCGATATCTACGAGCAGTACTTC. Protein: CASSLVFDSDIYEQYF.

This clone was detected a few times. The genes are TRBV5-6 and TRBJ2-7; TRBD2 matches 14 bases. V gave up 4 bases and J gave up 3 bases; unmatched junction bases: 6. This CDR3 comprises 16 residues. Germline-derived CDR1 and CDR2 are SGHDT and YYEEEE. CDR3 region: CASSRRTSGRSYEQYF. The CDR3, as DNA: TGTGCCAGCAGCAGACGGACTAGCGGGAGGAGCTACGAGCAGTACTTC.

V usage is TRBV9 and J usage is TRBJ2-3; no clear D gene. The V end was cut by 3 bases, the J end by 2 bases, with 7 bases between. This CDR3 is built from 13 residues. The V gene's germline CDR1 is SGDLS and CDR2 YYNGEE. This CDR3 is CASSGSLTDTQYF. In nucleotides, the CDR3 is TGTGCCAGCAGCGGAAGCCTCACAGATACGCAGTATTTT. The whole variable domain, remainder taken from reference TRBV9 and TRBJ2-3, is DSGVTQTPKHLITATGQRVTLRCSPRSGDLSVYWYQQSLDQGLQFLIQYYNGEERAKGNILERFSAQQFPDLHSELNLSSLELGDSALYFCASSGSLTDTQYFGPGTRLTVL.

The chain uses TRBV30 and TRBJ1-5; weak D call: TRBD1 (6 bases). The CDR3 is 13 residues long. Germline V gives CDR1 GTSNPN, CDR2 SVGIG (reference sequence). V lost 5 bases and J 0 bases, leaving 8 bases between the germline ends. The CDR3 is CAWGQNSNQPQHF. CDR3 sequence (DNA): TGTGCCTGGGGACAGAATAGCAATCAGCCCCAGCATTTT.

The chain joins TRBV11-2 to TRBJ1-5; D remains ambiguous. The CDR3 consists of 13 residues. Germline loops: CDR1 SGHAT, CDR2 FQNNGV. The V end lost 2 bases, the J end lost 2 bases, and 4 bases lay between the germline ends. Here the CDR3 DNA reads TGTGCCAGCAGCTTATCTGGCAATCAGCCCCAGCATTTT. Translated: CASSLSGNQPQHF.

V and J are TRBV7-9 and TRBJ2-1, with TRBD1 matching 12 bases. The ends lost 8 bases at V and 15 bases at J; junction bases unmatched: 5. The CDR3 contains 11 residues. CDR1 is SEHNR and CDR2 is FQNEAQ in the germline V gene (reference sequence). The CDR3 reads CASGRDRGLFF. For the CDR3, the DNA is TGTGCCAGCGGGCGGGACAGGGGGCTGTTCTTC.

This sequence joins TRBV19 and TRBJ2-7; TRBD1 matches 8 bases. The CDR3 covers 13 residues. J lost 3 bases, V lost 4 bases, and 2 bases had no gene match. The germline V gene encodes CDR1 LNHDA and CDR2 SQIVND (reference sequence). DNA of the CDR3: TGTGCCAGTAGTACGGGACAGGACTACGAGCAGTACTTC. Translating it yields CASSTGQDYEQYF.

The chain recombines TRBV10-3 with TRBJ1-2, with D possibly being TRBD1 (5 bases). The CDR3 sequence is 15 residues long. Germline-derived CDR1 and CDR2 are ENHRY and SYGVKD. Trimming shortened V by 4 bases and J by 2 bases, and 14 bases separated the two germline ends. CDR3 nucleotides: TGTGCCATCAGTGGCCCGGGACGTGGGAACTATGGCTACACCTTC. This sequence encodes CAISGPGRGNYGYTF.

The chain employs TRBV12-5 and TRBJ2-1; D not certain. In germline, CDR1 is LGHNT, CDR2 FRNRAP. The CDR3 totals 15 residues. V lost 1 base and J 3 bases, leaving 10 bases between the germline ends. The CDR3: CASGLGVVDYNEQFF. Written as DNA, the CDR3 is TGTGCTAGTGGTTTGGGGGTGGTTGACTACAATGAGCAGTTCTTC.

The rearrangement uses TRBV6-1 and TRBJ1-1; no clear D. The V gene lost 0 bases and the J gene lost 8 bases, with 13 bases spanning the gap. CDR1 is MNHNS and CDR2 is SASEGT in the germline V gene. The length of the CDR3 is 14 residues. The CDR3 region is CASSEASAAVEAFF. In nucleotides, the CDR3 is TGTGCCAGCAGTGAAGCTTCGGCTGCGGTCGAAGCTTTCTTT.

CDR3 DNA sequence: TGTGCCAGTAGCCGGGACCCGTCCTACGAGCAGTACTTC. Amino acids: CASSRDPSYEQYF. This sequence joins TRBV7-2 and TRBJ2-7; D may match TRBD1 or TRBD2 (5 bases each). The germline gives CDR1 SGHTA, CDR2 FQGNSA. The CDR3 spans 13 residues. Trimming cost V 9 bases and J 1 base, with 13 bases left between them.

The V and J genes are TRBV19 and TRBJ2-2; D perhaps matches TRBD2 (6 bases). CDR3 length: 15 amino acids. Germline-derived CDR1 and CDR2 are LNHDA and SQIVND (reference sequence). The germline V and J ends were trimmed by 5 bases and 1 base, with 11 bases remaining between them. As DNA, the CDR3 is TGTGCCAGTAGTTCCGCGGGAATGAACACCGGGGAGCTGTTTTTT. It is translated as CASSSAGMNTGELFF.